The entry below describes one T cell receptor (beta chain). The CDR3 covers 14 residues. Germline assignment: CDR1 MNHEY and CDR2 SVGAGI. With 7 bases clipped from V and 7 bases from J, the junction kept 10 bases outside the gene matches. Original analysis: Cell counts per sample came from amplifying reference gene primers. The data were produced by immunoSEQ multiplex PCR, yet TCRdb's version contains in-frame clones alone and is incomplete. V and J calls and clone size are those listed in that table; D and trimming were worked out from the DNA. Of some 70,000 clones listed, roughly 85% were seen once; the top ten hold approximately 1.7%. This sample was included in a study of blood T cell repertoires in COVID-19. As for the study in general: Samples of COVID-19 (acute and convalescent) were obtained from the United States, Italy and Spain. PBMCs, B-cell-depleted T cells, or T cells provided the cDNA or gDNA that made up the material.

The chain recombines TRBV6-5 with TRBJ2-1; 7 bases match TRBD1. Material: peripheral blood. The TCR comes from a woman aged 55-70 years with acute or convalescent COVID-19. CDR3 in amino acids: CASNYRGYGNEQFF. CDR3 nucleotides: TGTGCCAGCAACTACAGGGGTTACGGGAATGAGCAGTTCTTC.